A selection of T cell receptor beta chains follows, all from one sample in a study of cytomegalovirus exposure and HLA in healthy donors. The assay was immunoSEQ multiplex PCR, and TCRdb's table has in-frame clones only and misses some. Here the sample spans around 130,000 clones, approximately 80% being singletons. The specimen was PBMCs. The source of these receptors is a young woman in good health and CMV-seropositive. The CDR3 runs from the conserved cysteine through the conserved F or W. Each record gives: D gene, V gene, clone size, CDR3 length, J gene, CDR3 DNA, CDR3 protein. The D gene is left open where the match is weak. Expanded clones get a size class; other rows say once, few or many, or leave the size out.

TRBD1	TRBV5-6	-	16	TRBJ1-1	TGTGCCAGCAGCCCCGACAGGGGGGCGATGAACACTGAAGCTTTCTTT	CASSPDRGAMNTEAFF
TRBD1	TRBV29-1	-	11	TRBJ2-7	TGCAGTGATTTCCCAGGGGGCTCCCAGTACTTC	CSDFPGGSQYF
-	TRBV7-9	-	16	TRBJ1-3	TGTGCCAGCAGCTTAGAATATCAGGTCGTCGGAAACACCATATATTTT	CASSLEYQVVGNTIYF
TRBD1	TRBV6-1	once	12	TRBJ1-2	TGTGCCAGCAGGACAGGGGAAATTGGCTACACCTTC	CASRTGEIGYTF
TRBD2	TRBV27	-	17	TRBJ2-1	TGTGCCAGCAGTTTTTGGCTAGCGGGGAGCTCCTACAATGAGCAGTTCTTC	CASSFWLAGSSYNEQFF
-	TRBV2	-	13	TRBJ1-3	TGTGCCAGCAGTGGCCAGATTGGAAACACCATATATTTT	CASSGQIGNTIYF
TRBD1	TRBV30	-	14	TRBJ1-6	TGTGCCTGGAGCCCCGACAGGGGGGCTTCACCCCTCCACTTT	CAWSPDRGASPLHF
-	TRBV18	-	13	TRBJ2-7	TGTGCCAGCTCTGGCCGAGGAGCCTACGAGCAGTACTTC	CASSGRGAYEQYF
-	TRBV10-3	-	12	TRBJ2-7	TGTGCCATCAGTGAGCCTTCCTACGAGCAGTACTTC	CAISEPSYEQYF
-	TRBV7-9	-	14	TRBJ1-1	TGTGCCAGCAGCGAAAGACAAATGAACACTGAAGCTTTCTTT	CASSERQMNTEAFF
-	TRBV25-1	-	14	TRBJ2-4	TGTGCCAGCAGTGAGTCAGGGGCCAAAAACATTCAGTACTTC	CASSESGAKNIQYF
-	TRBV30	-	12	TRBJ2-7	TGTGCCGGACGACAGGAGACCTACGAGCAGTACTTC	CAGRQETYEQYF
-	TRBV11-2	-	17	TRBJ2-3	TGTGCCAGCAGCTCATCAGGGACTGGGGCTAGCACAGATACGCAGTATTTT	CASSSSGTGASTDTQYF
-	TRBV4-1	-	14	TRBJ1-2	TGCGCCAGCAGCCAAGAGCCAGCTAACTATGGCTACACCTTC	CASSQEPANYGYTF
TRBD2	TRBV6-1	many	15	TRBJ2-5	TGTGCCAGCAGTTGGCTAGCGGGGGGCCAAGAGACCCAGTACTTC	CASSWLAGGQETQYF
-	TRBV4-1	once	13	TRBJ1-2	TGCGCCAGCAGCCAGACCGGGGTGGCCGGCTACACCTTC	CASSQTGVAGYTF
-	TRBV7-9	few	12	TRBJ2-7	TGTTCCAGCAGCTTTGAGGGCTACGAGCAGTACTTC	CSSSFEGYEQYF
TRBD2	TRBV11-1	-	15	TRBJ2-7	TGTGCCAGCAGCCCGCTTCCGGGACTAGACTACGAGCAGTACTTC	CASSPLPGLDYEQYF
TRBD1	TRBV7-7	-	14	TRBJ2-1	TGTGCCAGCAGCCCAGGACAGGGAAGCAATGAGCAGTTCTTC	CASSPGQGSNEQFF
TRBD1	TRBV2	few	10	TRBJ2-1	TGTGCCAGCGGGGACAGTGAGCAGTTCTTC	CASGDSEQFF
-	TRBV7-9	medium-sized	15	TRBJ2-5	TGTGCCAGCAGCTTAACGGCGATGGCGGGGGAGACCCAGTACTTC	CASSLTAMAGETQYF
TRBD2	TRBV15	-	18	TRBJ2-2	TGTGCCACCAGCAGCGGGTCGACTAGCGGGGGCGTCACCGGGGAGCTGTTTTTT	CATSSGSTSGGVTGELFF
-	TRBV20-1	-	11	TRBJ2-3	TGCAGTGCTGAGAAAAACGGGGCGCAGTATTTT	CSAEKNGAQYF
TRBD1	TRBV6-1	-	13	TRBJ2-7	TGTGCCAGCCGGGACAGAAGCTCCTACGAGCAGTACTTC	CASRDRSSYEQYF
TRBD1	TRBV6-1	-	13	TRBJ1-5	TGTGCCAGCAGTAGGACAGGGGGTCGGCCCCAGCATTTT	CASSRTGGRPQHF
-	TRBV7-9	-	12	TRBJ2-2	TGTGCCAGCAGCCTGGAGGGCGGGGAGCTGTTTTTT	CASSLEGGELFF
TRBD2	TRBV14	few	15	TRBJ2-7	TGTGCCAGCAGCCGCGGGGGTAGCGGGGGCTACGAGCAGTACTTC	CASSRGGSGGYEQYF
TRBD1	TRBV29-1	-	12	TRBJ1-2	TGCAGCGTGGCCGGGACAGCCTGTGGCTACACCTTC	CSVAGTACGYTF
-	TRBV7-7	-	14	TRBJ2-2	TGTGCCAGCAGCCGATCCACTAGCTCCGGGGAGCTGTTTTTT	CASSRSTSSGELFF
TRBD1	TRBV6-1	once	15	TRBJ2-7	TGTGCCAGCAGTGAAGCGCGAGGGGGCGCATACGAGCAGTACTTC	CASSEARGGAYEQYF
TRBD2	TRBV30	-	13	TRBJ2-1	TGTGCCTGGTTGGGTAGCGGGGGGGCTGAGCAGTTCTTC	CAWLGSGGAEQFF
TRBD1	TRBV7-9	-	16	TRBJ1-5	TGTGCCAGCAGTTCGACAGGGTCTGTTGGTGAACAGCCCCAGCATTTT	CASSSTGSVGEQPQHF
TRBD1	TRBV5-6	-	14	TRBJ2-1	TGTGCCAGCAGCCTCCAACAGGGGTGGAATGAGCAGTTCTTC	CASSLQQGWNEQFF
-	TRBV2	-	14	TRBJ2-3	TGTGCCAGCAGTAGTGGGCGTCACACAGATACGCAGTATTTT	CASSSGRHTDTQYF
-	TRBV5-1	-	14	TRBJ2-7	TGCGCCAGCAGCCCTACTACAGGGTTGGACGAGCAGTACTTC	CASSPTTGLDEQYF
TRBD2	TRBV13	-	15	TRBJ2-7	TGTGCCAGCAGCCAGACTAGCCAAGCTACCTACGAGCAGTACTTC	CASSQTSQATYEQYF
-	TRBV6-6	-	15	TRBJ1-5	TGTGCCATCCGTCGCGGGGGGGCTAATAATCAGCCCCAGCATTTT	CAIRRGGANNQPQHF
-	TRBV2	-	15	TRBJ2-5	TGTGCCAGCAGTGAAGCGCTCACGGGCCAAGAGACCCAGTACTTC	CASSEALTGQETQYF
TRBD1	TRBV11-3	few	15	TRBJ2-1	TGTGCCAGCAGCCCCGGGACAGGGGTCTACAATGAGCAGTTCTTC	CASSPGTGVYNEQFF